Presented here are 6 T cell receptor beta chains from one specimen sequenced in a study of T cell responses to AZD1222 COVID-19 vaccine. Sequencing was performed with immunoSEQ multiplex PCR; in TCRdb, only in-frame clones are kept and a portion is missing. The sample yields under 150,000 clones, around nine tenths seen once. The input for sequencing was peripheral blood, taken on day 0 of AZD1222 vaccination. The source of these receptors is an adult in good health.

CDR3 coding DNA: TGTGCCAGCAGCAAAGACAGCCTAAATCAGCCCCAGCATTTT. Its translation: CASSKDSLNQPQHF. The V gene is TRBV21-1, the J gene TRBJ1-5; the table gives TRBD1 as D, unverified against the DNA. TRBV21-1 is described as a pseudogene. The length of the CDR3 is 14 residues.

This chain links TRBV6-5 with TRBJ1-3; D is unclear. This CDR3 contains 13 residues. From germline, CDR1 is MNHEY and CDR2 SVGAGI. The germline V and J ends were trimmed by 2 bases and 2 bases, with 4 bases remaining between them. The CDR3 sequence: CASSYPPGNTIYF. CDR3 DNA sequence: TGTGCCAGCAGTTACCCGCCTGGAAACACCATATATTTT.

The rearrangement links TRBV29-1 to TRBJ2-1; D is possibly TRBD1 (5 bases). The germline V and J ends were trimmed by 4 bases and 0 bases, with 7 bases remaining between them. Per the germline V gene, CDR1 is SQVTM and CDR2 is ANQGSEA. The CDR3 is made up of 13 amino acids. The CDR3 here is CSVGQGSYNEQFF. The CDR3 nucleotides read TGCAGCGTTGGGCAGGGCTCCTACAATGAGCAGTTCTTC.

V gene TRBV4-3 combines with J gene TRBJ2-1; D unresolved. Trimming took off 1 base at V and 0 bases at J, with 7 bases between the two ends. This CDR3 contains 15 residues. CDR1 LGHNA and CDR2 YSLEER come from the germline V gene. The CDR3 DNA follows: TGCGCCAGCAGCCAAGGAGGCCCCTCCTACAATGAGCAGTTCTTC. Its protein product is CASSQGGPSYNEQFF.

The chain has TRBV7-9 and TRBJ2-5; D not resolved. The V end was cut by 3 bases, the J end by 7 bases, with 9 bases between. The CDR3 runs to 12 residues. Germline CDR1 and CDR2: SEHNR and FQNEAQ (reference sequence). The CDR3 is CASSLVGGTQYF. The CDR3 nucleotides read TGTGCCAGCAGCTTGGTTGGTGGGACCCAGTACTTC.

The V and J genes are TRBV13 and TRBJ2-7, with 10 nucleotides matching TRBD1. The CDR3 consists of 16 residues. V shed 0 bases, J shed 4 bases, and the junction held 6 bases outside the gene matches. From germline, CDR1 is PRHDT and CDR2 FYEKMQ (reference sequence). The CDR3 protein is CASSLGGTGAGYEQYF. The CDR3 DNA sequence: TGTGCCAGCAGCTTAGGGGGGACAGGGGCCGGTTACGAGCAGTACTTC.